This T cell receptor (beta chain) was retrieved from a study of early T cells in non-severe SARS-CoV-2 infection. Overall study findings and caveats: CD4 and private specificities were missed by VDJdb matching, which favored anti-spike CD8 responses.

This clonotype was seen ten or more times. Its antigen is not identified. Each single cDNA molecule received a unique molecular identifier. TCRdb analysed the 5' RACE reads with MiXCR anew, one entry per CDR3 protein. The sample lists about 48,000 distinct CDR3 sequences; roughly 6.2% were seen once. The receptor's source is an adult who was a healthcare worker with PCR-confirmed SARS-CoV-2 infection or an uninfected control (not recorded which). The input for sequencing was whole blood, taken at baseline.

Written as DNA, the CDR3 is TGTGCCAGCAGTGTCAGGGACTACTATGGCTACACCTTC. This codes for CASSVRDYYGYTF. This chain connects TRBV12-3 or TRBV12-4 to TRBJ1-2; a possible D gene is TRBD1 (5 bases). CDR3 length: 13 amino acids. V was clipped by 5 bases and J by 3 bases, with 10 bases between them.